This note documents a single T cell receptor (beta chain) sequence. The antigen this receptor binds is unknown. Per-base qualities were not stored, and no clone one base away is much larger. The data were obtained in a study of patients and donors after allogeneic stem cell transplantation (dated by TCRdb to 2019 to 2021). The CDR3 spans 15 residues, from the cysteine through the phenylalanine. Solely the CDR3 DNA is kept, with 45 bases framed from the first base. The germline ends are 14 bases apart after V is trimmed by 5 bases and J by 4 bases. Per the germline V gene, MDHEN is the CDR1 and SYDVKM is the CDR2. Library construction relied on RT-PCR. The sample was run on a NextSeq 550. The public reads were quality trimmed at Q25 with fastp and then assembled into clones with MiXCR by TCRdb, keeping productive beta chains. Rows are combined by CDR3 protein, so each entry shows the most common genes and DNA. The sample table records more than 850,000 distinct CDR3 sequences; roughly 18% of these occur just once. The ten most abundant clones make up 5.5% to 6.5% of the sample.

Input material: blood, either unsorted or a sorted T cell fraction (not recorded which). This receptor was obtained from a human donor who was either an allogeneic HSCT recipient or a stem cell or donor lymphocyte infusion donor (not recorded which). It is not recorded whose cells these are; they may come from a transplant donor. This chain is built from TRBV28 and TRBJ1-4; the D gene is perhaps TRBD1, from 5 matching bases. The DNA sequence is TGTGCCAGCAGTCCACCGAGGGGCCTTAATGAAAAACTGTTTTTT. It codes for CASSPPRGLNEKLFF.